These 30 T cell receptor beta chains were all obtained from the same sample, sequenced in a study of spatial heterogeneity in lung cancer. Documented time point: sample taken at primary tumor resection. Sequencing covered unsorted whole RNA taken from tumor, nontumor lung or frozen PBMC. TCRdb re-called the 5' RACE reads with MiXCR, one entry per CDR3 protein. The data show around 24,000 distinct CDR3 sequences, 5.5% to 7% seen once. The sample in question was PBMCs, obtained at surgery. The receptor source for this set is a male donor with early-stage non-small cell lung cancer.

This clonotype showed up many times. The rearrangement links TRBV5-1 to TRBJ2-7, with D unresolved. In germline, CDR1 is SGHRS, CDR2 YFSETQ. The CDR3 sequence is 14 residues long. V lost 2 bases to trimming and J lost 5 bases, with 14 bases between them. The CDR3 DNA reads TGCGCCAGCAGCTTCTCCGGGCCGTCCAACGAGCAGTACTTC. Amino acids: CASSFSGPSNEQYF.

The chain links TRBV5-1 to TRBJ2-7, with D uncertain. V was shortened by 2 bases and J by 1 base, with 7 bases between the two germline ends. The CDR3 contains 13 residues. CDR1 is SGHRS and CDR2 is YFSETQ in the germline V gene. The CDR3, as DNA: TGCGCCAGCAGCTTATCACCATCCTACGAGCAGTACGTC. Encoded protein: CASSLSPSYEQYV.

The table lists this clonotype with many counts. V is TRBV7-2 and J is TRBJ1-2; TRBD1 matches 8 bases. The CDR3 has 16 residues. CDR1 and CDR2 (germline): SGHTA, FQGNSA. The CDR3 here is CASRAGGAGAYRGYTF. For the CDR3, the DNA is TGTGCTTCAAGGGCAGGGGGCGCAGGAGCCTATCGAGGCTACACCTTC.

The chain couples TRBV12-3 or TRBV12-4 to TRBJ2-7; 8 positions match TRBD1. The J segment lost 3 bases and the V segment lost 5 bases, leaving 3 bases of the junction unmatched. CDR3 length equals 13 residues. CDR3 amino acids: CASSLTGGYEQYF. The CDR3 region has the DNA TGTGCCAGCAGTCTAACAGGGGGCTACGAGCAGTACTTC.

This clonotype was detected ten times or more. V is TRBV27 and J is TRBJ2-7; no reliable D call. The CDR3 is 12 residues long. CDR1 is MNHEY, CDR2 SMNVEV, per germline (reference sequence). Between the trimmed V and J ends, which lost 5 bases and 3 bases, there was a span of 8 bases. The DNA for the CDR3 is TGTGCCAGCAGTACCAATTACTACGAGCAGTACGTC. Its protein product is CASSTNYYEQYV.

This clonotype was seen a handful of times. This chain uses TRBV15 with TRBJ1-1; D not resolved. V was trimmed by 0 bases and J by 0 bases, leaving 5 bases between them. The CDR3 sequence is 14 residues long. In germline, CDR1 is LNHNV, CDR2 YYDKDF (reference sequence). The CDR3 DNA is TGTGCCACCAGCAGAGATCGAGTGAACACTGAAGCTTTCTTT. It specifies CATSRDRVNTEAFF.

This clonotype was recorded at least ten times. The chain couples TRBV9 to TRBJ1-2; TRBD1 matches 7 bases. This CDR3 is built from 15 residues. After removal of 3 bases from V and 4 bases from J, the junction contained 9 bases not matched to a gene. Looked up from germline, CDR1 is SGDLS and CDR2 is YYNGEE. CDR3 nucleotide sequence: TGTGCCAGCAGCGCACAGGGGCGGATCGGCTATGGCTACACCTTC. Amino acid sequence: CASSAQGRIGYGYTF.

J is TRBJ2-6 and V is TRBV9; 7 nucleotides agree with TRBD1. CDR1 is SGDLS and CDR2 is YYNGEE in the germline V gene. The CDR3 spans 18 residues. Trimming cost V 3 bases and J 0 bases; bases outside gene matches: 9. The CDR3 DNA is TGTGCCAGCAGCGCAAGTCCGGGACAGCTCTCTGGGGCCAACGTCCTGACTTTC. Translating gives CASSASPGQLSGANVLTF.

In its sample, this clonotype was seen a few times. The gene calls are TRBV12-3 or TRBV12-4 and TRBJ2-2; D gene ambiguous. The germline V and J ends were trimmed by 3 bases and 7 bases, with 12 bases remaining between them. This CDR3 has 14 residues. The CDR3: CASSFIFDGGELFF. In DNA, the CDR3 is TGTGCCAGCAGTTTCATATTTGATGGCGGGGAGCTGTTTTTT.

The sample holds many counts of this clonotype. This chain uses TRBV28 with TRBJ2-4; TRBD2 is a possible D gene (6 bases). The CDR3 covers 15 residues. Trimming shortened V by 6 bases and J by 0 bases, and 12 bases separated the two germline ends. Germline CDR1 MDHEN, CDR2 SYDVKM. The DNA of the CDR3 is TGTGCCAGCAGCGGGACTCATACAGCCAAAAACATTCAGTACTTC. This codes for CASSGTHTAKNIQYF.

Remarks on this clonotype: A read error may be the cause here, since a much bigger clone is one base away. The rearrangement links TRBV27 to TRBJ1-1, with D tentatively TRBD1 (6 bases). V lost 5 bases and J lost 4, with 11 bases in between. The CDR3 length is 13 residues. Germline-derived CDR1 and CDR2 are MNHEY and SMNVEV (reference sequence). The CDR3 sequence is CASSPQGITEAFF. The CDR3 DNA is TGTGCCAGCAGTCCTCAGGGGATCACTGAAGCTTTCTTT.

By share of the sample, this clonotype is medium-sized. This chain joins TRBV5-6 and TRBJ1-6; 8 bases fit TRBD1. The V segment lost 5 bases and the J segment 7 bases; nucleotides outside the gene matches: 8. CDR1 SGHDT and CDR2 YYEEEE come from the germline V gene. There are 15 residues in the CDR3. The CDR3 loop reads CASSSGQVLNSPLHF. In nucleotides, the CDR3 is TGTGCCAGCAGTTCGGGACAGGTCCTAAATTCACCCCTCCACTTT.

This clonotype was recorded at least ten times. This chain links TRBV11-1 with TRBJ2-1; D is perhaps TRBD1 (5 bases). The CDR3 runs 13 residues. Trimming took off 5 bases at V and 4 bases at J, with 9 bases between the two ends. The germline gives CDR1 SGHAT, CDR2 FQDESV (reference sequence). The chain's CDR3 is CASSLQGYNEQFF. The CDR3 bases are TGTGCCAGCAGCCTTCAGGGATACAATGAGCAGTTCTTC.

This clonotype was picked up many times. The rearrangement links TRBV10-3 to TRBJ2-5; weak D call: TRBD1 (5 bases). This CDR3 region has 13 residues. The V gene's germline CDR1 is ENHRY and CDR2 SYGVKD. The ends were cut back, 6 bases at V and 1 base at J, with 9 bases in the middle. The CDR3 loop reads CAIRTVIQETQYF. CDR3 DNA: TGTGCCATCAGGACAGTGATCCAAGAGACCCAGTACTTC.

The table lists this clonotype with many counts. The V gene is TRBV20-1, the J gene TRBJ2-7, with 10 bases that match TRBD1. The V gene end was trimmed by 1 base and the J gene end by 4 bases; junction bases not matched to a gene: 1. Germline loops: CDR1 DFQATT, CDR2 SNEGSKA (reference sequence). The CDR3 spans 13 residues. The CDR3 is CSARGTGGYEQYV. CDR3 nucleotide sequence: TGCAGTGCTAGAGGGACAGGGGGTTACGAGCAGTACGTC.

By share, this clonotype counts as medium-sized (0.01 to 0.1%). This sequence joins TRBV28 and TRBJ2-3; D is possibly TRBD1 (6 bases). V shed 2 bases and J shed 6 bases, with 12 bases lying between them. The CDR3 has 14 residues. Germline CDR1 is MDHEN and CDR2 is SYDVKM. The CDR3: CASSLDRPGDTQYF. CDR3 bases: TGTGCCAGCAGTTTAGACAGGCCGGGGGATACGCAGTATTTT.

This chain uses TRBV10-2 with TRBJ1-1; no reliable D call. Trimming left V 6 bases short and J 4 bases short, with 6 bases between. There are 11 residues in the CDR3. Germline lookup yields CDR1 WSHSY and CDR2 SAAADI. The CDR3 coding sequence is TGCGCCAGCAGGGCGACCACTGAAGCTTTCTTT. Its protein product is CASRATTEAFF.

Many counts were recorded for this clonotype. This chain joins TRBV6-1 and TRBJ2-3; the match to TRBD1 covers 8 bases. V lost 3 bases to trimming and J lost 10 bases; unmatched junction nucleotides: 6. The length of the CDR3 is 13 residues. Germline V gene lookup returns CDR1 MNHNS and CDR2 SASEGT. This CDR3 is CASSETTGGSQYF. CDR3 DNA sequence: TGTGCCAGCAGTGAGACCACAGGGGGGTCGCAGTATTTT.

This clonotype appeared many times. The rearrangement joins TRBV20-1 to TRBJ2-7; a possible D gene is TRBD1 (6 bases). Trimming removed 0 bases from V and 6 bases from J, with 9 bases in between. The germline V gene has CDR1 DFQATT and CDR2 SNEGSKA (reference sequence). The CDR3 is 12 amino acids. CDR3: CSARDRGFEQYF. The CDR3 DNA sequence: TGCAGTGCTAGAGACAGGGGTTTCGAGCAGTACTTC.

The chain employs TRBV12-3 or TRBV12-4 and TRBJ1-1; D remains ambiguous. Trimming removed 5 bases from V and 0 bases from J, with 10 bases in between. The CDR3 is made up of 14 amino acids. The CDR3 loop is CASSPLGVNTEAFF. The CDR3 nucleotides are TGTGCCAGCAGTCCCCTCGGGGTGAACACTGAAGCTTTCTTT.

This clonotype was seen repeatedly, ten times or more. The rearrangement links TRBV7-2 to TRBJ2-3; 8 bases map to TRBD1. Germline V CDR1 and CDR2: SGHTA, FQGNSA. The CDR3 covers 14 residues. Trimming took 5 bases from V and 14 from J; bases not matched to a gene: 15. CDR3 amino acids: CASSRPGTGLLRYF. The CDR3 DNA reads TGTGCCAGCAGCCGGCCGGGGACAGGTCTCTTGCGGTATTTT.

This clonotype was counted at least ten times. The V and J genes are TRBV20-1 and TRBJ1-1; D gene uncertain. Between the trimmed V and J ends, which lost 4 bases and 9 bases, there was a span of 18 bases. Germline CDR1 is DFQATT and CDR2 is SNEGSKA (reference sequence). The CDR3 runs 13 residues. CDR3 sequence reads: CSATVAGLSQAFF. For the CDR3, the DNA is TGCAGTGCTACCGTGGCGGGTCTCTCGCAAGCTTTCTTT.

This clonotype has just a few counts. The V and J genes are TRBV27 and TRBJ2-5; 14 bases are shared with TRBD2. Germline CDR1 and CDR2: MNHEY and SMNVEV (reference sequence). This CDR3 is 16 amino acids long. V was clipped by 2 bases and J by 7 bases; unmatched bases: 6. This CDR3 is CASSLKGTSGSVTQYF. The CDR3 DNA is TGTGCCAGCAGTTTAAAAGGGACTAGCGGGAGTGTGACCCAGTACTTC.

This clonotype was seen more than once but under ten times. The chain combines TRBV28 with TRBJ2-1, with 9 bases aligning to TRBD2. CDR1 and CDR2 from the germline V gene are MDHEN and SYDVKM. This CDR3 has 15 residues. V dropped 5 bases and J dropped 2; count of bases not matched to a gene: 4. CDR3: CASSTIAGAYNEQFF. In DNA, the CDR3 is TGTGCCAGCAGTACCATAGCGGGAGCCTACAATGAGCAGTTCTTC.

This clonotype has a count of ten or more. Germline is not matched at one junction end, which may reflect a read error. The chain has TRBV9 and TRBJ1-1, with 8 nucleotides matching TRBD1. CDR3 length equals 13 residues. Germline V gene data show CDR1 as SGDLS and CDR2 as YYNGEE. CDR3 in amino acids: CASSVEAGGERLF. CDR3 DNA: TGTGCCAGCAGCGTAGAGGCAGGGGGCGAACGTCTCTTT.

This chain joins TRBV10-3 and TRBJ2-6; 8 positions agree with TRBD2. V was pared by 10 bases and J by 0 bases, with 11 bases of the junction left unmatched. Germline CDR1 and CDR2: ENHRY and SYGVKD. The CDR3 is 17 residues long. The CDR3 region has the DNA TGTGCCACCTTACGGCCAGCGGGGGACTCTGGGGCCAACGTCCTGACTTTC. It encodes CATLRPAGDSGANVLTF.

This clonotype came up many times. The rearrangement joins TRBV2 to TRBJ2-2; D call uncertain. The V end was cut by 8 bases, the J end by 2 bases, with 15 bases between. Germline CDR1 is SNHLY and CDR2 is FYNNEI. The CDR3 covers 15 residues. For the CDR3, the DNA is TGTGCCAGCGTGGGAATGGGTTTTAACACCGGGGAGCTGTTTTTT. As protein: CASVGMGFNTGELFF.

This clonotype was seen ten or more times. V and J are TRBV2 and TRBJ1-2; D is perhaps TRBD1 (6 bases). This CDR3 region has 12 residues. Germline V gives CDR1 SNHLY, CDR2 FYNNEI. Trimming pared 5 bases from V and 4 bases from J, leaving 8 bases between. DNA for the CDR3: TGTGCCAGCAGTTCGACAGGCTATGGCTACACCTTC. This translates into CASSSTGYGYTF.

By share of the sample, this clonotype is medium-sized. In nucleotides, the CDR3 is TGTGCCAGCAGTTTTTCGCCTCTCTACACCCAGTATTTT. Amino acids: CASSFSPLYTQYF. V gene TRBV27 combines with J gene TRBJ2-3; unclear D gene. V was trimmed by 3 bases and J by 12 bases, leaving 16 bases between them. CDR1 is MNHEY, CDR2 SMNVEV, per germline (reference sequence). The CDR3 spans 13 residues.

The chain uses TRBV3-1 and TRBJ2-6; D is perhaps TRBD1 (6 bases). Trimming pared 3 bases from V and 2 bases from J, leaving 14 bases between. Germline V lookup: CDR1 LGHDT, CDR2 YNNKEL (reference sequence). The CDR3 is 17 residues long. The CDR3 DNA follows: TGTGCCAGCAGCCACCCTAGGGGGATTGCTGGGGCCAACGTCCTGACTTTC. Its translation is CASSHPRGIAGANVLTF.